What follows are 32 T cell receptor beta chains derived from one specimen sequenced in a study of blood T cell repertoires in COVID-19. Repertoires were generated with immunoSEQ multiplex PCR, while TCRdb's copy carries only in-frame clones and drops some. Counted here are 200,000 to 250,000 clones, around four fifths occurring once; the ten biggest clones make up about 8%. The sequencing sample was made of peripheral blood. The source of these receptors is a woman in her 50s with active or convalescent COVID-19.

This rearrangement joins TRBV2 to TRBJ2-1, with unresolved D. CDR1 and CDR2 from the germline V gene are SNHLY and FYNNEI. V lost 7 bases and J lost 0, with 10 bases in between. The CDR3 consists of 14 residues. The CDR3 protein is CASTLESSYNEQFF. Written as DNA, the CDR3 is TGTGCCAGCACCCTGGAGAGCTCCTACAATGAGCAGTTCTTC.

V usage is TRBV29-1 and J usage is TRBJ1-2, with TRBD1 identical over 9 bases. Unmatched junction bases numbered 8, after V lost 4 bases and J lost 8 bases. The CDR3 totals 13 residues. CDR1 and CDR2 from the germline V gene are SQVTM and ANQGSEA. The CDR3 DNA sequence: TGCAGCGTTGGGGGGACAGGGAGTCGCGGCTACACCTTC. This encodes CSVGGTGSRGYTF.

The chain carries TRBV11-2 and TRBJ2-1; 9 nucleotides agree with TRBD2. The ends lost 3 bases at V and 7 bases at J; junction bases unmatched: 10. Germline V CDR1 and CDR2: SGHAT, FQNNGV. This CDR3 region has 16 residues. CDR3 bases: TGTGCCAGCAGCTTGTGGGGTAGCGGGAGTCTAAATGAGCAGTTCTTC. Its protein is CASSLWGSGSLNEQFF.

The rearrangement uses TRBV5-1 and TRBJ2-3; possibly TRBD1 for D (5 bases). The V and J ends lost 0 bases and 4 bases respectively, with 12 bases between them. Per the germline V gene, CDR1 is SGHRS and CDR2 is YFSETQ. This CDR3 is built from 15 residues. The CDR3 DNA reads TGCGCCAGCAGCTTGGTGCAGGGTGGACCAGATACGCAGTATTTT. Translating gives CASSLVQGGPDTQYF.

The J gene is TRBJ1-3, the V gene TRBV28; 11 positions agree with TRBD1. The J segment lost 3 bases and the V segment lost 4 bases, leaving 8 bases of the junction unmatched. The CDR3 runs 17 residues. Germline assignment: CDR1 MDHEN and CDR2 SYDVKM. CDR3 region: CASSSIGQGALGNTIYF. CDR3 bases: TGTGCCAGCAGTTCTATAGGACAGGGGGCGCTTGGAAACACCATATATTTT.

The genes are TRBV11-2 and TRBJ1-4, with TRBD1 matching over 9 bases. The CDR3 sequence is 15 residues long. The V gene's germline CDR1 is SGHAT and CDR2 FQNNGV. V dropped 6 bases and J dropped 7; count of bases not matched to a gene: 9. In DNA, the CDR3 is TGTGCCAGCAGTCCCACGGGACAGGGAAGTGAAAAACTGTTTTTT. Translation gives CASSPTGQGSEKLFF.

V and J are TRBV9 and TRBJ2-3; TRBD1 aligns across 9 bases. Germline assignment: CDR1 SGDLS and CDR2 YYNGEE. This CDR3 contains 14 residues. V shed 1 base, J shed 6 bases, and the junction held 3 bases outside the gene matches. The CDR3 nucleotides are TGTGCCAGCAGCGTACGACAGGGGGGGGATACGCAGTATTTT. Translated, it gives CASSVRQGGDTQYF.

The sample holds a few counts of this clone. This rearrangement joins TRBV6-5 to TRBJ1-1; TRBD1 agrees at 7 bases. From germline, CDR1 is MNHEY and CDR2 SVGAGI. V lost 7 bases, J lost 3 bases, and 5 bases stayed unmatched. There are 13 residues in the CDR3. The CDR3 protein is CASNLQGDTEAFF. CDR3 nucleotides: TGTGCCAGCAATTTGCAGGGGGACACTGAAGCTTTCTTT.

The chain couples TRBV27 to TRBJ1-5, with TRBD1 matching 8 bases. V trimming: 5 bases; J trimming: 7 bases; junction bases outside the gene matches: 7. The CDR3 runs 14 residues. CDR1 is MNHEY and CDR2 is SMNVEV in the germline V gene (reference sequence). This CDR3 is CASSRTGQAQPQHF. CDR3 in DNA: TGTGCCAGCAGTCGGACAGGGCAGGCACAGCCCCAGCATTTT.

The V call is TRBV6-5, the J call TRBJ2-3, with TRBD2 as a possible D gene (6 bases). Looked up from germline, CDR1 is MNHEY and CDR2 is SVGAGI. V was cut by 5 bases and J by 3 bases, with 15 bases left in between. The CDR3 sequence is 15 residues long. In nucleotides, the CDR3 is TGTGCCAGCAGTCGACTAGTTCTCCGGACAGATACGCAGTATTTT. Its translation is CASSRLVLRTDTQYF.

The CDR3 DNA is TGTGCCATCGCCCGGGACAGGGGCTACGAGCAGTACTTC. Its protein is CAIARDRGYEQYF. This rearrangement joins TRBV10-3 to TRBJ2-7, with 10 bases that match TRBD1. CDR1 ENHRY and CDR2 SYGVKD come from the germline V gene. The CDR3 consists of 13 residues. The V gene end was trimmed by 8 bases and the J gene end by 3 bases; junction bases not matched to a gene: 4.

The V gene is TRBV3-1 (or the pseudogene TRBV3-2), the J gene TRBJ2-7; D may be TRBD2 (6 bases). Deletions cut 4 bases from V and 4 bases from J, with 11 bases between. Germline V gene lookup returns CDR1 LGHDT and CDR2 YNNKEL (reference sequence). The CDR3 sequence is 13 residues long. The CDR3 bases are TGTGCCAGCAGCCCCGGGGGAAGTTACGAGCAGTACTTC. The encoded protein is CASSPGGSYEQYF.

This chain connects TRBV19 to TRBJ1-5, with D maybe TRBD1 (5 bases). V lost 5 bases to trimming and J lost 3 bases, with 17 bases between them. Germline-derived CDR1 and CDR2 are LNHDA and SQIVND (reference sequence). This CDR3 has 16 residues. CDR3 sequence: CASSSGQGKPNQPQHF. The CDR3 DNA is TGTGCCAGTAGTTCGGGTCAGGGTAAGCCCAATCAGCCCCAGCATTTT.

The rearrangement uses TRBV29-1 and TRBJ2-3, with 9 bases matching TRBD1. Trimming cost V 7 bases and J 7 bases; bases outside gene matches: 12. This CDR3 has 14 residues. The germline V gene has CDR1 SQVTM and CDR2 ANQGSEA. Here the CDR3 DNA reads TGCAGCGGCCACCGGGACAGGGTTTTACATACGCAGTATTTT. This encodes CSGHRDRVLHTQYF.

The J gene is TRBJ1-4, the V gene TRBV5-1; D might be TRBD1 (5 bases). V was cut by 4 bases and J by 3 bases, with 16 bases left in between. Germline CDR1 and CDR2: SGHRS and YFSETQ. The CDR3 covers 16 residues. The CDR3 loop is CASSITPGGSNEKLFF. CDR3 DNA sequence: TGCGCCAGCAGCATAACACCGGGGGGGTCTAATGAAAAACTGTTTTTT.

The chain links TRBV10-3 to TRBJ2-2, with a possible D match to TRBD2 (5 bases). The ends were cut back, 4 bases at V and 2 bases at J, with 14 bases in the middle. This CDR3 is built from 16 residues. Germline loops: CDR1 ENHRY, CDR2 SYGVKD. The CDR3 DNA reads TGTGCCATCAGTGTGACCGGACGGGGAAACACCGGGGAGCTGTTTTTT. Protein sequence: CAISVTGRGNTGELFF.

The rearrangement links TRBV6-5 to TRBJ1-1; TRBD1 is a possible D gene (6 bases). V gave up 5 bases and J gave up 1 base, with 14 bases separating them. CDR1 MNHEY and CDR2 SVGAGI come from the germline V gene. The CDR3 consists of 15 residues. The CDR3 spells CASSKHRVGNTEAFF. CDR3 in DNA: TGTGCCAGCAGTAAACACAGGGTAGGGAACACTGAAGCTTTCTTT.

The chain combines TRBV5-1 with TRBJ2-5; TRBD1 is a possible D gene (5 bases). This CDR3 comprises 14 residues. Looked up from germline, CDR1 is SGHRS and CDR2 is YFSETQ. V gave up 2 bases and J gave up 5 bases, with 13 bases separating them. The CDR3 protein is CASSFGAGRETQYF. The CDR3 DNA reads as TGCGCCAGCAGCTTTGGGGCCGGTCGGGAGACCCAGTACTTC.

The CDR3 loop is CASSPTYSNQPQHF. DNA for the CDR3: TGCGCCAGCAGCCCGACTTATAGCAATCAGCCCCAGCATTTT. V and J are TRBV4-1 and TRBJ1-5, with unresolved D. There are 14 residues in the CDR3. CDR1 MGHRA and CDR2 YSYEKL come from the germline V gene. V lost 4 bases to trimming and J lost 0 bases, with 7 bases between them.

The V and J genes are TRBV4-1 and TRBJ1-2, with 8 bases that match TRBD1. The V segment lost 4 bases and the J segment 4 bases; nucleotides outside the gene matches: 14. The CDR3 length is 17 residues. The germline CDR1 and CDR2 sequences are MGHRA and YSYEKL. CDR3 DNA: TGCGCCAGCAGCCCCTTTACCGGGACAGGCCCCTTCTATGGCTACACCTTC. It is translated as CASSPFTGTGPFYGYTF.

The chain joins TRBV27 to TRBJ2-7, with TRBD1 identical over 7 bases. With V trimmed by 8 bases and J by 4 bases, 11 bases remained unmatched. This CDR3 comprises 14 residues. Germline CDR1 is MNHEY and CDR2 is SMNVEV (reference sequence). CDR3 region: CASANFNRGYEQYF. The CDR3 nucleotides are TGTGCCAGCGCGAATTTTAACAGGGGTTACGAGCAGTACTTC.

The chain uses TRBV3-1 (or the pseudogene TRBV3-2) and TRBJ2-5, with D perhaps matching TRBD1 (6 bases). Trimming took 0 bases from V and 5 from J, leaving 10 bases between them. From germline, CDR1 is LGHDT and CDR2 YNNKEL (reference sequence). This CDR3 region has 14 residues. Here the CDR3 DNA reads TGTGCCAGCAGCCAAGAAGTTGGGGGCGAGACCCAGTACTTC. Encoded protein: CASSQEVGGETQYF.

The rearrangement links TRBV10-2 to TRBJ1-4, with 9 bases fitting TRBD1. The CDR3 is made up of 15 amino acids. The V gene's germline CDR1 is WSHSY and CDR2 SAAADI. Trimming cost V 3 bases and J 5 bases; bases outside gene matches: 4. The CDR3 DNA is TGCGCCAGCAGTGAAGGAGGGACAGGGAATGAAAAACTGTTTTTT. It is translated as CASSEGGTGNEKLFF.

Here the CDR3 DNA reads TGTGCCAGCAGCTTGGTTTGGGCCCCGACGGCGCAAGTAGAGACCCAGTACTTC. This translates into CASSLVWAPTAQVETQYF. The chain recombines TRBV5-6 with TRBJ2-5, with no clear D. Germline CDR1 and CDR2: SGHDT and YYEEEE. The CDR3 length is 18 residues. Trimming pared 0 bases from V and 4 bases from J, leaving 22 bases between.

The rearrangement uses TRBV7-2 and TRBJ2-7; D not resolved. Looked up from germline, CDR1 is SGHTA and CDR2 is FQGNSA. The CDR3 consists of 12 residues. Trimming pared 1 base from V and 2 bases from J, leaving 3 bases between. The CDR3 DNA follows: TGTGCCAGCAGCTTAGATACCTACGAGCAGTACTTC. Protein product: CASSLDTYEQYF.

J is TRBJ1-5 and V is TRBV25-1; 9 bases align to TRBD1. The length of the CDR3 is 16 residues. Germline CDR1 and CDR2: MGHDK and SYGVNS. After removal of 3 bases from V and 0 bases from J, the junction contained 3 bases not matched to a gene. The CDR3 bases are TGTGCCAGCAGTGATGGGACAGGGAATAGCAATCAGCCCCAGCATTTT. This translates into CASSDGTGNSNQPQHF.

The chain is built from TRBV7-9 and TRBJ1-1, with 7 nucleotides matching TRBD1. V lost 5 bases, J lost 5 bases, and 5 bases stayed unmatched. The CDR3 is 13 residues long. Germline loops: CDR1 SEHNR, CDR2 FQNEAQ (reference sequence). CDR3 loop: CASSADRVTEAFF. As DNA, the CDR3 is TGTGCCAGCAGCGCCGACAGGGTGACTGAAGCTTTCTTT. Variable domain in full (rest from reference TRBV7-9 and TRBJ1-1): DTGVSQNPRHKITKRGQNVTFRCDPISEHNRLYWYRQTLGQGPEFLTYFQNEAQLEKSRLLSDRFSAERPKGSFSTLEIQRTEQGDSAMYLCASSADRVTEAFFGQGTRLTVV.

J is TRBJ1-3 and V is TRBV19; D not resolved. This CDR3 is built from 15 residues. The ends were cut back, 5 bases at V and 0 bases at J, with 11 bases in the middle. Germline-derived CDR1 and CDR2 are LNHDA and SQIVND (reference sequence). As DNA, the CDR3 is TGTGCCAGTAGTCTCTGGGCCATCTCTGGAAACACCATATATTTT. It codes for CASSLWAISGNTIYF.

This CDR3 reads CASSPGLGPLDTQYF. CDR3 DNA sequence: TGCGCCAGCAGTCCTGGACTGGGCCCCTTGGATACGCAGTATTTT. This rearrangement joins TRBV10-1 to TRBJ2-3; TRBD2 might be the D (5 bases). V dropped 5 bases and J dropped 6 bases, with 18 bases sitting between them. Germline V gene sequence: CDR1 WNHNN, CDR2 SYGVQD (reference sequence). The CDR3 is 15 amino acids.

The chain is built from TRBV5-1 and TRBJ2-1, with D unresolved. Germline lookup yields CDR1 SGHRS and CDR2 YFSETQ. This CDR3 spans 12 amino acids. Trimming cost V 0 bases and J 9 bases, with 7 bases left between them. The CDR3 DNA reads as TGCGCCAGCAGCTTGGGAGCGAGTGAGCAGTTCTTC. Translated, it gives CASSLGASEQFF.

This rearrangement joins TRBV15 to TRBJ2-2, with TRBD2 matching over 12 bases. There are 19 residues in the CDR3. Germline V gene sequence: CDR1 LNHNV, CDR2 YYDKDF (reference sequence). V shed 2 bases, J shed 7 bases, and the junction held 14 bases outside the gene matches. The CDR3 loop reads CATSRSHSGTSGLVGELFF. CDR3 nucleotides: TGTGCCACCAGCAGATCCCATTCCGGGACTAGCGGGCTAGTCGGGGAGCTGTTTTTT.

CDR3 nucleotide sequence: TGTGCCAGCAGCCCATTACTGAGCTATGGCTACACCTTC. It yields the protein CASSPLLSYGYTF. The chain uses TRBV5-5 and TRBJ1-2; no clear D gene. The CDR3 is 13 amino acids. Germline V lookup: CDR1 SGHKS, CDR2 YYEKEE (reference sequence). The ends were cut back, 4 bases at V and 4 bases at J, with 11 bases in the middle.